The next 22 T cell receptor beta chains were all read from a single sample in a study of cytomegalovirus exposure and HLA in healthy donors. Sequencing was performed with immunoSEQ multiplex PCR; in TCRdb, only in-frame clones are kept and a portion is missing. The sample holds under 200,000 clones, about nine tenths seen once. The sequencing sample was made of PBMCs. Receptors were obtained from a woman aged 18-29 years in good health and CMV-seropositive.

The rearrangement links TRBV5-1 to TRBJ2-1; 8 bases align to TRBD2. J gave up 2 bases and V 6 bases, and 4 bases lay outside the gene matches. CDR1 is SGHRS, CDR2 YFSETQ, per germline. This CDR3 spans 14 amino acids. The CDR3 loop is CASTRGGTYNEQFF. The CDR3 nucleotides read TGCGCCAGCACCCGCGGGGGGACCTACAATGAGCAGTTCTTC.

V and J are TRBV7-2 and TRBJ2-5; D might be TRBD2 (6 bases). This CDR3 is built from 14 residues. CDR1 is SGHTA and CDR2 is FQGNSA in the germline V gene. The germline V and J ends were trimmed by 5 bases and 5 bases, with 15 bases remaining between them. The CDR3 here is CASSPRLDGETQYF. Written as DNA, the CDR3 is TGTGCCAGCAGCCCCCGACTAGATGGGGAGACCCAGTACTTC.

This sequence joins TRBV20-1 and TRBJ2-5; possible D gene TRBD2, 5 bases. This CDR3 is 11 amino acids long. The V end lost 4 bases, the J end lost 7 bases, and 10 bases lay between the germline ends. Germline CDR1 is DFQATT and CDR2 is SNEGSKA (reference sequence). The CDR3 region is CSAIRGGTQYF. The CDR3 coding sequence is TGCAGTGCTATAAGAGGAGGGACCCAGTACTTC.

This rearrangement joins TRBV29-1 to TRBJ2-2; 7 bases are a match to TRBD2. V shed 4 bases and J 2 bases; nucleotides not matched to a gene: 1. The CDR3 contains 13 residues. Germline-derived CDR1 and CDR2 are SQVTM and ANQGSEA. Here the CDR3 reads CSVASGNTGELFF. In DNA form, the CDR3 reads TGCAGCGTTGCTAGCGGTAACACCGGGGAGCTGTTTTTT.

This chain joins TRBV11-3 and TRBJ1-1; a weak D match, TRBD1 (5 bases). The CDR3 covers 14 residues. Germline assignment: CDR1 SGHNT and CDR2 YENEEA. V was clipped by 6 bases and J by 1 base, with 12 bases between them. CDR3 DNA: TGTGCCAGCAGATACAGGAGAAAGAACACTGAAGCTTTCTTT. Amino acids: CASRYRRKNTEAFF.

CDR3 in amino acids: CASSLVAGTGVREQYF. The CDR3 bases are TGTGCCAGCAGCTTAGTGGCTGGGACAGGGGTGAGGGAGCAGTACTTC. The V call is TRBV7-2, the J call TRBJ2-7; the match to TRBD1 covers 10 bases. J lost 7 bases, V lost 1 base, and 10 bases had no gene match. The germline CDR1 and CDR2 sequences are SGHTA and FQGNSA. This CDR3 contains 16 residues.

V gene TRBV27 combines with J gene TRBJ2-7; TRBD1 agrees at 9 bases. The length of the CDR3 is 14 residues. Germline-derived CDR1 and CDR2 are MNHEY and SMNVEV (reference sequence). J lost 1 base, V lost 4 bases, and 2 bases had no gene match. CDR3 sequence reads: CASSYGTGSYEQYF. The CDR3 nucleotides read TGTGCCAGCAGTTACGGGACAGGGTCCTACGAGCAGTACTTC.

V usage is TRBV19 and J usage is TRBJ2-1; 7 positions agree with TRBD2. The CDR3 is made up of 18 amino acids. CDR1 is LNHDA, CDR2 SQIVND, per germline (reference sequence). V lost 5 bases to trimming and J lost 2 bases; unmatched junction nucleotides: 15. This chain's CDR3 is CASSGYITSAGTYNEQFF. The CDR3 DNA reads TGTGCCAGTAGTGGGTATATAACTAGCGCTGGCACCTACAATGAGCAGTTCTTC.

This clone was counted between two and nine times. The chain uses TRBV19 and TRBJ2-5; 12 bases fit TRBD2. CDR1 LNHDA and CDR2 SQIVND come from the germline V gene (reference sequence). V gave up 8 bases and J gave up 1 base; unmatched junction bases: 8. The CDR3 runs to 16 residues. CDR3 in amino acids: CASGRTSGALQETQYF. DNA for the CDR3: TGTGCCAGTGGGCGGACTAGCGGGGCTCTCCAAGAGACCCAGTACTTC. Combining the CDR3 with reference TRBV19 and TRBJ2-5 gives the whole variable domain DGGITQSPKYLFRKEGQNVTLSCEQNLNHDAMYWYRQDPGQGLRLIYYSQIVNDFQKGDIAEGYSVSREKKESFPLTVTSAQKNPTAFYLCASGRTSGALQETQYFGPGTRLLVL.

The chain employs TRBV2 and TRBJ1-2, with D tentatively TRBD1 (6 bases). CDR3 size: 17 residues. Germline V gives CDR1 SNHLY, CDR2 FYNNEI. V dropped 2 bases and J dropped 1 base, with 17 bases sitting between them. The CDR3 protein is CASSEYRVSSFNYGYTF. The CDR3 nucleotides read TGTGCCAGCAGTGAATACAGGGTTTCCTCTTTTAACTATGGCTACACCTTC.

The chain recombines TRBV5-4 with TRBJ2-7; tentatively, D is TRBD2 (6 bases). Germline V lookup: CDR1 SGHNT, CDR2 YYREEE (reference sequence). V lost 4 bases to trimming and J lost 6 bases, with 17 bases between them. The CDR3 runs to 14 residues. CDR3 DNA sequence: TGTGCCAGCAGCGGGCCGGGGAGGCGGGGCGAGCAGTACTTC. Protein sequence: CASSGPGRRGEQYF. Variable domain in full (rest from reference TRBV5-4 and TRBJ2-7): ETGVTQSPTHLIKTRGQQVTLRCSSQSGHNTVSWYQQALGQGPQFIFQYYREEENGRGNFPPRFSGLQFPNYSSELNVNALELDDSALYLCASSGPGRRGEQYFGPGTRLTVT.

The rearrangement uses TRBV7-2 and TRBJ2-3; D remains ambiguous. V lost 5 bases to trimming and J lost 13 bases, with 16 bases between them. CDR1 and CDR2 from the germline V gene are SGHTA and FQGNSA. The CDR3 runs to 12 residues. The CDR3 region is CASSPRLDAEYF. CDR3 coding DNA: TGTGCCAGCAGCCCGAGACTTGACGCTGAGTATTTT.

This clone appeared a single time. The junction departs from the called germline gene at one end, perhaps through a read error. The chain has TRBV9 and TRBJ2-3; TRBD2 matches 10 bases. The CDR3 is 17 amino acids. Germline V gives CDR1 SGDLS, CDR2 YYNGEE. DNA of the CDR3: TGTGCCAGCAGCCGATTTTGGGCTAGCGGGAGCAAAGATACGCAGTATTTT. It is translated as CASSRFWASGSKDTQYF. Filled out from reference TRBV9 and TRBJ2-3, the complete variable domain reads DSGVTQTPKHLITATGQRVTLRCSPRSGDLSVYWYQQSLDQGLQFLIQYYNGEERAKGNILERFSAQQFPDLHSELNLSSLELGDSALYFCASSRFWASGSKDTQYFGPGTRLTVL.

This clone has just one count. V and J are TRBV9 and TRBJ1-2; 7 nucleotides align to TRBD1. This CDR3 spans 15 amino acids. Germline CDR1 and CDR2: SGDLS and YYNGEE. The junction had 9 bases not matched to a gene; V was cut back by 0 bases and J by 7 bases. CDR3 DNA sequence: TGTGCCAGCAGCGTAGAGCAGACAGGGTCCCGTGGCTACACCTTC. Its translation: CASSVEQTGSRGYTF. The full variable domain, rest sourced from reference TRBV9 and TRBJ1-2, is DSGVTQTPKHLITATGQRVTLRCSPRSGDLSVYWYQQSLDQGLQFLIQYYNGEERAKGNILERFSAQQFPDLHSELNLSSLELGDSALYFCASSVEQTGSRGYTFGSGTRLTVV.

The chain carries TRBV7-9 and TRBJ1-5; D remains unclear. V was shortened by 1 base and J by 1 base, with 11 bases between the two germline ends. The CDR3 has 16 amino acids. Germline loops: CDR1 SEHNR, CDR2 FQNEAQ (reference sequence). The CDR3 nucleotides are TGTGCCAGCAGCTTAGGGTTTACGGGAAGCAATCAGCCCCAGCATTTT. Protein: CASSLGFTGSNQPQHF. The full variable domain, its missing parts supplied by reference TRBV7-9 and TRBJ1-5, is DTGVSQNPRHKITKRGQNVTFRCDPISEHNRLYWYRQTLGQGPEFLTYFQNEAQLEKSRLLSDRFSAERPKGSFSTLEIQRTEQGDSAMYLCASSLGFTGSNQPQHFGDGTRLSIL.

The table lists this clone with a few counts. The chain employs TRBV5-4 and TRBJ1-2; 7 bases match TRBD1. The CDR3 totals 13 residues. The germline V gene has CDR1 SGHNT and CDR2 YYREEE (reference sequence). V shed 7 bases and J 3 bases; nucleotides not matched to a gene: 6. CDR3 in amino acids: CASGDRKYYGYTF. DNA of the CDR3: TGTGCCAGCGGGGACAGAAAATACTATGGCTACACCTTC.

The V gene is TRBV11-2, the J gene TRBJ2-1; D unclear. The CDR3 contains 15 residues. Trimming took off 2 bases at V and 0 bases at J, with 8 bases between the two ends. The V gene's germline CDR1 is SGHAT and CDR2 FQNNGV. CDR3 nucleotides: TGTGCCAGCAGCTTACCGGGTCGCTCCTACAATGAGCAGTTCTTC. This encodes CASSLPGRSYNEQFF.

The V and J genes are TRBV4-3 and TRBJ1-5; TRBD1 agrees at 7 bases. The CDR3 runs 14 residues. With V trimmed by 1 base and J by 7 bases, 4 bases remained unmatched. Germline V lookup: CDR1 LGHNA, CDR2 YSLEER. The chain's CDR3 is CASSQVGGGQPQHF. The CDR3 coding sequence is TGCGCCAGCAGCCAAGTAGGGGGCGGCCAGCCCCAGCATTTT.

The chain links TRBV4-2 to TRBJ2-1, with 7 bases aligning to TRBD1. CDR1 is LGHNA and CDR2 is YNFKEQ in the germline V gene. V shed 4 bases, J shed 8 bases, and the junction held 2 bases outside the gene matches. This CDR3 contains 12 residues. The CDR3 DNA reads as TGTGCCAGCAGCCTGACAGGGTATGAGCAGTTCTTC. Residues: CASSLTGYEQFF.

The rearrangement links TRBV19 to TRBJ1-1; D unclear. V gave up 2 bases and J gave up 1 base, with 11 bases separating them. The CDR3 consists of 15 residues. Germline CDR1 reads LNHDA; CDR2 reads SQIVND (reference sequence). As DNA, the CDR3 is TGTGCCAGTAGTATATTTGGCCGATCGAACACTGAAGCTTTCTTT. This sequence encodes CASSIFGRSNTEAFF.

V gene TRBV9 combines with J gene TRBJ1-4; a possible D gene is TRBD1 (6 bases). With 3 bases removed from V and 5 bases from J, the gap between germline ends came to 17 bases. This CDR3 is built from 16 residues. Germline loops: CDR1 SGDLS, CDR2 YYNGEE. CDR3 in DNA: TGTGCCAGCAGCGCGACCCCGGGACAAGGGAATGAAAAACTGTTTTTT. Amino acid sequence: CASSATPGQGNEKLFF.

On this clone itself: A junction boundary mismatches the germline segment, possibly from a read error. The chain joins TRBV11-2 to TRBJ2-1; D gene ambiguous. The CDR3 covers 13 residues. Per the germline V gene, CDR1 is SGHAT and CDR2 is FQNNGV. CDR3 sequence (DNA): TGTGCCAGCAGCCTAGACCAGTACAATGAGCAGTTCTTC. Protein product: CASSLDQYNEQFF.